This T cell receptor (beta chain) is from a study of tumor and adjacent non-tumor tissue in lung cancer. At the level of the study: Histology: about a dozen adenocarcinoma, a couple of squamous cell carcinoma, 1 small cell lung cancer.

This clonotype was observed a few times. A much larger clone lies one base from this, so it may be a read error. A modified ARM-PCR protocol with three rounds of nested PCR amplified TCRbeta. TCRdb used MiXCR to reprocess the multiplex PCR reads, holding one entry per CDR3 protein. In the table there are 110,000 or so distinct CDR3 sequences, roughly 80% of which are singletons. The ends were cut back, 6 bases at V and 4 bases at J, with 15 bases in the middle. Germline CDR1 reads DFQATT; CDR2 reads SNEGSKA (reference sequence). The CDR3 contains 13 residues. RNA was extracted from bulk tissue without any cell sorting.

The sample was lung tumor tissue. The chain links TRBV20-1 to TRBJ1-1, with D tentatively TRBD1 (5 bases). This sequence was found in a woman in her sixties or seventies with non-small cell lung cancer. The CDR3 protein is CSADSQGATEAFF. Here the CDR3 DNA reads TGCAGTGCCGACTCTCAAGGGGCCACTGAAGCTTTCTTT.